Listed here are 28 T cell receptor beta chains from one sample, sequenced in a study of blood T cell repertoires in COVID-19. TCRdb keeps only in-frame clones here, not all; method: immunoSEQ multiplex PCR. The data hold some 170,000 clones, with about 86% observed a single time. The sample comprised peripheral blood. These TCRs come from an elderly woman with acute or convalescent COVID-19.

The chain uses TRBV6-1 and TRBJ1-1; D is possibly TRBD1 (6 bases). Germline V gene data show CDR1 as MNHNS and CDR2 as SASEGT. With 3 bases removed from V and 7 bases from J, the gap between germline ends came to 15 bases. The CDR3 runs to 14 residues. The CDR3 protein is CASSELGGGDEAFF. Written as DNA, the CDR3 is TGTGCCAGCAGTGAGTTAGGGGGTGGGGATGAAGCTTTCTTT.

This chain joins TRBV4-1 and TRBJ2-5, with D possibly TRBD1 on 6 matching bases. The CDR3 sequence is 13 residues long. Germline V gene lookup returns CDR1 MGHRA and CDR2 YSYEKL. The germline V and J ends were trimmed by 6 bases and 1 base, with 9 bases remaining between them. The DNA of the CDR3 is TGCGCCAGCAGACCGACAGGCCAAGAGACCCAGTACTTC. It codes for CASRPTGQETQYF.

The CDR3 sequence is CASSLAATGSNYGYTF. As DNA, the CDR3 is TGCGCCAGCAGCTTGGCCGCGACAGGTTCAAACTATGGCTACACCTTC. J is TRBJ1-2 and V is TRBV5-1, with TRBD1 as a possible D gene (6 bases). V lost 0 bases, J lost 2 bases, and 14 bases lay in between. In germline, CDR1 is SGHRS, CDR2 YFSETQ. This CDR3 spans 16 amino acids.

This clone was detected once. The chain couples TRBV19 to TRBJ1-5, with 11 nucleotides matching TRBD1. Looked up from germline, CDR1 is LNHDA and CDR2 is SQIVND (reference sequence). J lost 1 base, V lost 6 bases, and 8 bases had no gene match. The CDR3 sequence is 17 residues long. CDR3: CASRAGTGGRSNQPQHF. CDR3 in DNA: TGTGCCAGTAGAGCCGGGACAGGGGGTAGAAGCAATCAGCCCCAGCATTTT.

J is TRBJ2-7 and V is TRBV5-4; 10 nucleotides agree with TRBD1. CDR3 length: 13 residues. The junction had 1 base not matched to a gene; V was cut back by 5 bases and J by 2 bases. Germline assignment: CDR1 SGHNT and CDR2 YYREEE (reference sequence). The CDR3 bases are TGTGCCAGCAGTGGACAGGGGGCCTACGAGCAGTACTTC. The encoded protein is CASSGQGAYEQYF.

The sample holds one count of this clone. This chain connects TRBV5-1 to TRBJ1-1; no clear D. The CDR3 totals 15 residues. V gave up 0 bases and J gave up 0 bases, with 9 bases separating them. The germline V gene has CDR1 SGHRS and CDR2 YFSETQ. Written as DNA, the CDR3 is TGCGCCAGCAGCTTGGAGCGCAGCATGAACACTGAAGCTTTCTTT. Its protein product is CASSLERSMNTEAFF.

Comments on this clone: Different DNA sequences within this sample yield the same CDR3. The gene calls are TRBV11-1 and TRBJ2-7; 8 bases agree with TRBD1. The CDR3 covers 14 residues. The ends lost 5 bases at V and 3 bases at J; junction bases unmatched: 6. Germline lookup yields CDR1 SGHAT and CDR2 FQDESV (reference sequence). CDR3 residues: CASSPRTGNYEQYF. The CDR3 DNA sequence: TGTGCCAGCAGCCCTCGGACAGGGAACTACGAGCAGTACTTC.

This clone was counted once. The chain couples TRBV5-6 to TRBJ2-3; a weak D match, TRBD2 (5 bases). The CDR3 runs 15 residues. The germline gives CDR1 SGHDT, CDR2 YYEEEE. With 4 bases removed from V and 2 bases from J, the gap between germline ends came to 14 bases. CDR3 in amino acids: CASSREPRDTDTQYF. The CDR3 DNA follows: TGTGCCAGCAGCCGCGAGCCGAGGGACACAGATACGCAGTATTTT.

This chain uses TRBV7-2 with TRBJ2-5; D is possibly TRBD2 (6 bases). Trimming left V 7 bases short and J 4 bases short, with 13 bases between. This CDR3 has 13 residues. Per the germline V gene, CDR1 is SGHTA and CDR2 is FQGNSA. The chain's CDR3 is CASIRGIRETQYF. DNA for the CDR3: TGTGCCAGCATCCGGGGGATAAGAGAGACCCAGTACTTC.

V is TRBV7-3 and J is TRBJ1-1, with TRBD1 as a possible D gene (5 bases). Germline V gene sequence: CDR1 SGHTA, CDR2 FQGTGA. Trimming left V 5 bases short and J 4 bases short, with 11 bases between. There are 13 residues in the CDR3. In DNA, the CDR3 is TGTGCCAGCAGCCAGGTGGGGGGCACTGAAGCTTTCTTT. Translated: CASSQVGGTEAFF.

V usage is TRBV9 and J usage is TRBJ2-7; 11 nucleotides line up with TRBD2. This CDR3 has 15 amino acids. Germline V gene lookup returns CDR1 SGDLS and CDR2 YYNGEE. Trimming removed 3 bases from V and 2 bases from J; junction bases left unmatched: 4. CDR3 loop: CASSALAGATYEQYF. The CDR3 bases are TGTGCCAGCAGCGCACTAGCGGGGGCCACCTACGAGCAGTACTTC.

The rearrangement uses TRBV7-9 and TRBJ2-3; 7 positions match TRBD1. V was clipped by 2 bases and J by 3 bases; unmatched bases: 5. The CDR3 covers 15 residues. Germline lookup yields CDR1 SEHNR and CDR2 FQNEAQ (reference sequence). The CDR3 loop is CASSLYRGITDTQYF. CDR3 in DNA: TGTGCCAGCAGCTTATACAGGGGAATAACAGATACGCAGTATTTT.

This chain connects TRBV6-6 to TRBJ1-2, with 11 bases matching TRBD1. J was trimmed by 7 bases and V by 4 bases; bases with no gene match: 8. Germline CDR1 and CDR2: MNHNY and SVGAGI (reference sequence). This CDR3 comprises 15 residues. CDR3 bases: TGTGCCAGCAGTTCTCGGACAGGGGGCGTTTTTGGCTACACCTTC. This gives the protein CASSSRTGGVFGYTF.

This clone was counted a few times. CDR3 bases: TGTGCCAGTAGTCCAGGTGACTCACCCCTCCACTTT. The encoded protein is CASSPGDSPLHF. This sequence joins TRBV19 and TRBJ1-6; D call uncertain. Trimming left V 5 bases short and J 10 bases short, with 9 bases between. The CDR3 is 12 amino acids. Germline V CDR1 and CDR2: LNHDA, SQIVND (reference sequence).

The chain joins TRBV11-2 to TRBJ2-3; a weak D match, TRBD2 (5 bases). V gave up 4 bases and J gave up 6 bases, with 14 bases separating them. Germline values: CDR1 SGHAT, CDR2 FQNNGV. The CDR3 loop spans 14 amino acids. The CDR3 DNA reads TGTGCCAGCAGCTCGTCACTAGAACCCGATACGCAGTATTTT. Residues: CASSSSLEPDTQYF. Variable domain in full (rest from reference TRBV11-2 and TRBJ2-3): EAGVAQSPRYKIIEKRQSVAFWCNPISGHATLYWYQQILGQGPKLLIQFQNNGVVDDSQLPKDRFSAERLKGVDSTLKIQPAKLEDSAVYLCASSSSLEPDTQYFGPGTRLTVL.

The genes are TRBV19 and TRBJ1-1; D unresolved. The ends were cut back, 2 bases at V and 3 bases at J, with 10 bases in the middle. Germline V gene data show CDR1 as LNHDA and CDR2 as SQIVND (reference sequence). This CDR3 contains 14 residues. CDR3 loop: CASSITAWDTEAFF. Here the CDR3 DNA reads TGTGCCAGTAGTATAACAGCTTGGGACACTGAAGCTTTCTTT.

Of note for this clone: The identical CDR3 is also encoded by other nucleotide sequences in the sample. This chain links TRBV29-1 with TRBJ1-1; D perhaps matches TRBD1 (6 bases). V was shortened by 6 bases and J by 3 bases, with 11 bases between the two germline ends. The CDR3 totals 12 residues. Per germline, CDR1 SQVTM and CDR2 ANQGSEA. The CDR3 region has the DNA TGCAGCGTGATACACAGGGACACTGAAGCTTTCTTT. Translating it yields CSVIHRDTEAFF. Complete variable domain (other parts from reference TRBV29-1 and TRBJ1-1): SAVISQKPSRDICQRGTSLTIQCQVDSQVTMMFWYRQQPGQSLTLIATANQGSEATYESGFVIDKFPISRPNLTFSTLTVSNMSPEDSSIYLCSVIHRDTEAFFGQGTRLTVV.

This clone was observed once. The genes are TRBV18 and TRBJ1-5; 9 nucleotides align to TRBD1. J gave up 7 bases and V 6 bases, and 13 bases lay outside the gene matches. This CDR3 is 16 amino acids long. Germline CDR1 reads KGHSH; CDR2 reads LQKENI. Written as DNA, the CDR3 is TGTGCCAGCTCGTCACAGGGGGCAACTGTAGGGCAGCCCCAGCATTTT. Encoded protein: CASSSQGATVGQPQHF.

V gene TRBV10-3 combines with J gene TRBJ1-5; tentatively, D is TRBD1 (5 bases). Germline V gene sequence: CDR1 ENHRY, CDR2 SYGVKD. This CDR3 is 14 amino acids long. V was pared by 3 bases and J by 3 bases, with 9 bases between. This CDR3 is CAISETGFNQPQHF. In nucleotides, the CDR3 is TGTGCCATCAGTGAAACAGGATTCAATCAGCCCCAGCATTTT.

V usage is TRBV7-2 and J usage is TRBJ2-3, with 8 bases fitting TRBD1. The trim removed 1 base at V and 2 bases at J, leaving 2 bases unmatched. Germline V gene sequence: CDR1 SGHTA, CDR2 FQGNSA. The CDR3 is made up of 15 amino acids. CDR3 loop: CASSLVGQATDTQYF. In nucleotides, the CDR3 is TGTGCCAGCAGCTTAGTGGGACAGGCCACAGATACGCAGTATTTT.

This chain joins TRBV5-1 and TRBJ2-5, with TRBD2 matching 10 bases. Trimming took 4 bases from V and 1 from J; bases not matched to a gene: 13. This CDR3 has 18 amino acids. In germline, CDR1 is SGHRS, CDR2 YFSETQ. The CDR3 coding sequence is TGCGCCAGCAGCCCGGACATCCTTACTAGCGGGGTCCAAGAGACCCAGTACTTC. Protein product: CASSPDILTSGVQETQYF.

The chain joins TRBV3-1 (or the pseudogene TRBV3-2) to TRBJ1-6; the D is unclear. In germline, CDR1 is LGHDT, CDR2 YNNKEL (reference sequence). The CDR3 is 13 amino acids. V lost 6 bases and J lost 0, with 3 bases in between. For the CDR3, the DNA is TGTGCCAGCAGGAGCTCCTATAATTCACCCCTCCACTTT. Translated: CASRSSYNSPLHF.

This chain connects TRBV5-1 to TRBJ2-3; D not certain. Germline loops: CDR1 SGHRS, CDR2 YFSETQ. V shed 1 base and J shed 4 bases, with 4 bases lying between them. The CDR3 is made up of 12 amino acids. The CDR3 loop reads CASSLTSDTQYF. The CDR3 DNA sequence: TGCGCCAGCAGCTTGACTTCAGATACGCAGTATTTT.

This chain connects TRBV9 to TRBJ2-1; maybe TRBD2 (6 bases). The ends were cut back, 0 bases at V and 16 bases at J, with 17 bases in the middle. Germline V gene sequence: CDR1 SGDLS, CDR2 YYNGEE. The CDR3 spans 13 residues. CDR3 loop: CASSVVGGDSVFF. The CDR3 region has the DNA TGTGCCAGCAGCGTAGTAGGCGGGGACTCGGTATTCTTC.

This clone was detected a few times. V gene TRBV6-2 or TRBV6-3 combines with J gene TRBJ1-4; D unclear. Germline V gene sequence: CDR1 MNHEY, CDR2 SVGEGT. V was trimmed by 0 bases and J by 5 bases, leaving 19 bases between them. The CDR3 is made up of 18 amino acids. CDR3 sequence (DNA): TGTGCCAGCAGTTACTCGCCGGGAACATCAATGGGAAATGAAAAACTGTTTTTT. This translates into CASSYSPGTSMGNEKLFF.

The rearrangement links TRBV6-1 to TRBJ1-1; the match to TRBD1 covers 7 bases. The CDR3 contains 18 residues. V lost 1 base to trimming and J lost 0 bases; unmatched junction nucleotides: 11. Germline assignment: CDR1 MNHNS and CDR2 SASEGT. In DNA form, the CDR3 reads TGTGCCAGCAGTGAAGATAGAGGGCAGGGGGGAATGAACACTGAAGCTTTCTTT. Translating it yields CASSEDRGQGGMNTEAFF.

This chain joins TRBV6-2 or TRBV6-3 and TRBJ2-1; 9 bases map to TRBD2. The CDR3 runs 15 residues. V was clipped by 7 bases and J by 5 bases; unmatched bases: 9. Germline V gene sequence: CDR1 MNHEY, CDR2 SVGEGT. CDR3 region: CASTPAAGGHNEQFF. Written as DNA, the CDR3 is TGTGCCAGCACCCCGGCCGCGGGAGGGCACAATGAGCAGTTCTTC.

This clone was detected only once. The chain recombines TRBV25-1 with TRBJ2-7; D perhaps matches TRBD2 (5 bases). The CDR3 spans 14 residues. The germline CDR1 and CDR2 sequences are MGHDK and SYGVNS. V lost 3 bases and J lost 2, with 11 bases in between. The CDR3 region has the DNA TGTGCCAGCAGTGAGCGGGTAGCCACCTACGAGCAGTACTTC. Translating gives CASSERVATYEQYF.